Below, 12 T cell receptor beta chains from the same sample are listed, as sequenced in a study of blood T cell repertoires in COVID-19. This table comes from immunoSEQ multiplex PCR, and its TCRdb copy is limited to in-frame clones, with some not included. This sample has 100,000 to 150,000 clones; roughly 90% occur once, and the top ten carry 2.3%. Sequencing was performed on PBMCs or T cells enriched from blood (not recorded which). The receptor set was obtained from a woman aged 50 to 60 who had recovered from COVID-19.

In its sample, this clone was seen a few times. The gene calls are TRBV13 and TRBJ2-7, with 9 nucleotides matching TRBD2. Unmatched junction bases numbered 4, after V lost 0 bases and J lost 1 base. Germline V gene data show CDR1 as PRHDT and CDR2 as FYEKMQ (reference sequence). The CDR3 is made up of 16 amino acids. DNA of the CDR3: TGTGCCAGCAGCTTAGGGGCTAGCGGGGCATCCTACGAGCAGTACTTC. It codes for CASSLGASGASYEQYF.

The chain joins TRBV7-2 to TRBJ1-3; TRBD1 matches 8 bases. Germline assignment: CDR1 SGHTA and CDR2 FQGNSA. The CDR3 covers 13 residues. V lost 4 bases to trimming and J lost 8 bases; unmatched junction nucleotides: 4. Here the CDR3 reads CASSSGGSDTIYF. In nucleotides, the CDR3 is TGTGCCAGCAGCTCAGGGGGCTCCGACACCATATATTTT.

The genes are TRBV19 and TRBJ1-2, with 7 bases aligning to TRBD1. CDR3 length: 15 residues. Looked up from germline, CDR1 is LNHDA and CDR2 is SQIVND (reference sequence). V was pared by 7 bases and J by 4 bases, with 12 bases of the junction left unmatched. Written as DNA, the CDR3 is TGTGCCAGTACCCGTTCACCCGGGACAGTCTATGGCTACACCTTC. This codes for CASTRSPGTVYGYTF.

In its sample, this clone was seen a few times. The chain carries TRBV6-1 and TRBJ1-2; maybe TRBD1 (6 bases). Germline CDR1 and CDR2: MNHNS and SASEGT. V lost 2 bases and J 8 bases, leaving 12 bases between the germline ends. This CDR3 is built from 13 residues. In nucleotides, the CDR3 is TGTGCCAGCAGTGAATTGGACAGTCAGGGCTACACCTTC. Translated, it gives CASSELDSQGYTF.

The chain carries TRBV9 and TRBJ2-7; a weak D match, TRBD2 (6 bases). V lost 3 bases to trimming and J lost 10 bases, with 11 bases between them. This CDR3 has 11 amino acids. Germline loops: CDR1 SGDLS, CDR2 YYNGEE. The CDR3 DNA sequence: TGTGCCAGCAGCGACCCGGGACTCCAGTACTTC. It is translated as CASSDPGLQYF.

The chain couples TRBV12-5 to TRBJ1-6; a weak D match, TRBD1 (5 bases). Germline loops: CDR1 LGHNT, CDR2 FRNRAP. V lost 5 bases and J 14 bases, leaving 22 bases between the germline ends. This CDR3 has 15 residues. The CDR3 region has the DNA TGTGCTAGTGGTCCAACCGGGCACTTTAGGGGATCCCTCCACTTT. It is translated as CASGPTGHFRGSLHF.

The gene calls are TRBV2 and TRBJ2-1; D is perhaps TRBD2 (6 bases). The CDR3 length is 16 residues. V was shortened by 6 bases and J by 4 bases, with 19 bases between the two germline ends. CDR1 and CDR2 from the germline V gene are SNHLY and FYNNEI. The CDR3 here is CASRGEHSGLYNEQFF. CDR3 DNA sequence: TGTGCCAGCAGGGGAGAGCATAGCGGTTTATACAATGAGCAGTTCTTC.

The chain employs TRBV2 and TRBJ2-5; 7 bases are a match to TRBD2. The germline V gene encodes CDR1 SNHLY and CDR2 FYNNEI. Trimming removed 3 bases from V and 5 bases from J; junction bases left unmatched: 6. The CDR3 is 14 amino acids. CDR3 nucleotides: TGTGCCAGCAGTGAGATGGGAGGGAGGGAGACCCAGTACTTC. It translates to CASSEMGGRETQYF.

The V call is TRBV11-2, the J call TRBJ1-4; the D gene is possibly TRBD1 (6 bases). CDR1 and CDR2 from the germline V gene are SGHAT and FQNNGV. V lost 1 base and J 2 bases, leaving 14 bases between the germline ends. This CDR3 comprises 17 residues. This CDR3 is CASSLGEIRGTNEKLFF. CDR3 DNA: TGTGCCAGCAGCTTAGGGGAGATAAGGGGGACTAATGAAAAACTGTTTTTT.

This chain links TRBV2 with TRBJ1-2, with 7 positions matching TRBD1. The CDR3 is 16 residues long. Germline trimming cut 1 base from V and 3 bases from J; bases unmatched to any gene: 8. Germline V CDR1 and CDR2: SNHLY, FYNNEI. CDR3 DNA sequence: TGTGCCAGCAGTGAAGACCTAGGGACAGATTACTATGGCTACACCTTC. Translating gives CASSEDLGTDYYGYTF.

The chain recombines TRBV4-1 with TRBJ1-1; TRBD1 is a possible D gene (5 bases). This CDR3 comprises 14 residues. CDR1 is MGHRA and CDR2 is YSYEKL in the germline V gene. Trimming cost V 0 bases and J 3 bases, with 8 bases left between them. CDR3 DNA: TGCGCCAGCAGCCAAGAACGGGGGGACACTGAAGCTTTCTTT. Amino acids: CASSQERGDTEAFF.

CDR3 sequence reads: CASIQQGATEAFF. CDR3 DNA: TGTGCCAGCATCCAGCAGGGGGCCACTGAAGCTTTCTTT. The V call is TRBV27, the J call TRBJ1-1; TRBD1 agrees at 8 bases. The CDR3 consists of 13 residues. V lost 7 bases, J lost 4 bases, and 5 bases stayed unmatched. Germline values: CDR1 MNHEY, CDR2 SMNVEV (reference sequence).